The text below deals with one TCR beta chain. With 60 Vbeta and 13 Jbeta primers, the PCR was carried out. Per the original data handling: The count from a later analysis was some 80 million unique TCR beta chains, around 10 million of them shared. The data were produced by immunoSEQ multiplex PCR, yet TCRdb's version contains in-frame clones alone and is incomplete. V and J calls and clone size come straight from that table; D and trimming were deduced from the DNA. The sample has some 130,000 clones, less than 80% seen once. The data derive from a study of cytomegalovirus exposure and HLA in healthy donors. Germline-derived CDR1 and CDR2 are SGHAT and FQDESV (reference sequence). CDR3 length equals 16 residues. The V end lost 1 base, the J end lost 2 bases, and 14 bases lay between the germline ends.

The sequence was collected from a woman between 50 and 59 years old in good health and CMV-seropositive. Sequenced material: PBMCs. The V and J genes are TRBV11-1 and TRBJ1-1; D uncertain. CDR3 sequence: CASSLETFRSNTEAFF. CDR3 nucleotide sequence: TGTGCCAGCAGCTTAGAGACATTCCGGTCTAACACTGAAGCTTTCTTT.